Listed below are T cell receptor beta chains from one sample, sequenced in a study of PD-1 blockade in classical Hodgkin lymphoma. The assay was immunoSEQ multiplex PCR, and TCRdb's table has in-frame clones only and misses some. The sample has over 20,000 clones, 80% seen once; the top ten hold less than 9.5%. Source: peripheral blood mononuclear cells (PBMCs), taken before the fourth cycle of nivolumab. These TCRs come from a human donor with classical Hodgkin lymphoma. Both conserved end residues are part of each CDR3. The D gene is left open where the match is weak. Expanded clones are given a class, and other clones once, few, many or no size at all.

j_gene | d_gene | abundance | v_gene | CDR3aa | CDR3nt
TRBJ1-6 | TRBD1 | . | TRBV7-6 | CASSLANRTGQNSPLHF | TGTGCCAGCAGCCTCGCTAATAGGACAGGCCAGAATTCACCCCTCCACTTT
TRBJ2-7 | . | . | TRBV6-6 | CASSYRQDSYEQYF | TGTGCCAGCAGTTACAGACAGGACTCCTACGAGCAGTACTTC
TRBJ2-1 | . | . | TRBV5-6 | CASSFWERSYYNEQFF | TGTGCCAGCAGCTTTTGGGAGCGGAGCTATTACAATGAGCAGTTCTTC
TRBJ2-1 | TRBD2 | . | TRBV5-5 | CASSLGRGLAGLYNEQFF | TGTGCCAGCAGCTTGGGCCGAGGACTAGCGGGCCTCTACAATGAGCAGTTCTTC
TRBJ2-2 | . | . | TRBV27 | CASTLAGTGELFF | TGTGCCAGCACCCTCGCGGGCACCGGGGAGCTGTTTTTT
TRBJ1-2 | . | . | TRBV28 | CASSLHTENYGYTF | TGTGCCAGCAGTCTGCACACGGAAAACTATGGCTACACCTTC
TRBJ2-1 | . | few | TRBV2 | CASTIYNEQFF | TGTGCCAGCACAATTTACAATGAGCAGTTCTTC
TRBJ1-1 | TRBD1 | once | TRBV7-2 | CASSLTPTGDTEAFF | TGTGCCAGCAGCTTGACCCCGACAGGGGATACTGAAGCTTTCTTT
TRBJ2-3 | TRBD1 | . | TRBV9 | CASQPGQITDTQYF | TGTGCCAGCCAGCCGGGACAGATCACAGATACGCAGTATTTT
TRBJ2-2 | . | . | TRBV25-1 | CASLTGANTGELFF | TGTGCCAGCTTGACAGGCGCGAACACCGGGGAGCTGTTTTTT
TRBJ1-2 | TRBD1 | . | TRBV6-5 | CASSSRTGGRGGYTF | TGTGCCAGCAGTTCGAGGACAGGGGGCAGAGGTGGCTACACCTTC
TRBJ2-7 | . | . | TRBV29-1 | CSGKGGTYEQYF | TGCAGCGGCAAAGGCGGAACCTACGAGCAGTACTTC
TRBJ2-1 | . | . | TRBV9 | CASSVAGASVYEQFF | TGTGCCAGCAGCGTAGCGGGAGCCTCGGTGTATGAGCAGTTCTTC
TRBJ2-4 | TRBD2 | . | TRBV5-1 | CASSLLAAGRDIQYF | TGCGCCAGCAGCTTGCTCGCAGCCGGGAGGGACATTCAGTACTTC
TRBJ2-3 | . | few | TRBV12-5 | CASGPADSASTDTQYF | TGTGCTAGTGGTCCAGCGGACAGTGCTAGCACAGATACGCAGTATTTT
TRBJ1-2 | TRBD1 | few | TRBV5-1 | CASSPTGDYGYTF | TGCGCCAGCAGCCCAACAGGGGACTATGGCTACACCTTC